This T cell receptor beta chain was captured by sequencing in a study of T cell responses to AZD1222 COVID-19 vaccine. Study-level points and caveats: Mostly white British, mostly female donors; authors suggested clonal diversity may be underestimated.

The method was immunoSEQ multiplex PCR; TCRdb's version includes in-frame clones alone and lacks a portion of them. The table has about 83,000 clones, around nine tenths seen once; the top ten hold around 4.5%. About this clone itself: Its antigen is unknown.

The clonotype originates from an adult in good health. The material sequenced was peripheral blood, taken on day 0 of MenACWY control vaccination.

The CDR3 sequence: CASSTGGTEAFF. The CDR3 DNA reads TGTGCCAGCAGTACAGGGGGGACTGAAGCTTTCTTT. The chain is built from TRBV6-2 or TRBV6-3 and TRBJ1-1; 8 bases agree with TRBD1. J lost 5 bases, V lost 5 bases, and 1 base had no gene match. Germline V gene sequence: CDR1 MNHEY, CDR2 SVGEGT. The CDR3 is 12 residues long.